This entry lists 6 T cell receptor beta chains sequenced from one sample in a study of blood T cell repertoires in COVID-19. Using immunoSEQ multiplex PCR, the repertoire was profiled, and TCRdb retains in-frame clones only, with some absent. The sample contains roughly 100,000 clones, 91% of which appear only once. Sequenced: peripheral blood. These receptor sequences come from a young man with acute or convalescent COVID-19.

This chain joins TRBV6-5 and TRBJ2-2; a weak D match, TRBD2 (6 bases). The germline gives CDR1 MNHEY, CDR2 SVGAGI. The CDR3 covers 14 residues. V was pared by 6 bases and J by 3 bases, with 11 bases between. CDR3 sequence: CASSAGRYTGELFF. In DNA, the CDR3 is TGTGCCAGCAGCGCGGGGAGGTACACCGGGGAGCTGTTTTTT.

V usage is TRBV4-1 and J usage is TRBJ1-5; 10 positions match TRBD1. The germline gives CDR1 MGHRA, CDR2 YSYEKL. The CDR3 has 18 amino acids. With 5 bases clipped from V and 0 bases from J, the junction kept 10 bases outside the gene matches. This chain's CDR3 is CASSKNGGTGASNQPQHF. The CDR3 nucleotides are TGCGCCAGCAGCAAAAATGGAGGGACAGGGGCTAGCAATCAGCCCCAGCATTTT.

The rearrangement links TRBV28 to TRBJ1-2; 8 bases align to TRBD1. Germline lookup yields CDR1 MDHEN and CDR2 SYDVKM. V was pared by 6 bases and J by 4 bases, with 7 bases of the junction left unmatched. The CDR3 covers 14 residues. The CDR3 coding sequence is TGTGCCAGCAGCTTGACAGGGGTCGGCTATGGCTACACCTTC. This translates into CASSLTGVGYGYTF.

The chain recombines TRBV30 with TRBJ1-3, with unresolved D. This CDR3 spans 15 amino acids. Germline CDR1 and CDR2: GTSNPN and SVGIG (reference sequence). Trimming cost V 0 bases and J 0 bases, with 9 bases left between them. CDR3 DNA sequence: TGTGCCTGGAGTGTCTCGCGCCGCTCTGGAAACACCATATATTTT. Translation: CAWSVSRRSGNTIYF. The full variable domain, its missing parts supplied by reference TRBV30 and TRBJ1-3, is SQTIHQWPATLVQPVGSPLSLECTVEGTSNPNLYWYRQAAGRGLQLLFYSVGIGQISSEVPQNLSASRPQDRQFILSSKKLLLSDSGFYLCAWSVSRRSGNTIYFGEGSWLTVV.

In DNA, the CDR3 is TGTGCCAGCAGCCCCCGGGACACCGGGGAGCTGTTTTTT. It yields the protein CASSPRDTGELFF. The V call is TRBV6-2 or TRBV6-3, the J call TRBJ2-2; D gene ambiguous. Deletions cut 6 bases from V and 3 bases from J, with 8 bases between. This CDR3 has 13 residues. Per germline, CDR1 MNHEY and CDR2 SVGEGT.

In DNA, the CDR3 is TGTGCCAGCAGCTTAGTCCGGCCAGGGGGGGAGACCCAGTACTTC. Translating it yields CASSLVRPGGETQYF. The chain couples TRBV7-6 to TRBJ2-5; a weak D match, TRBD1 (7 bases). Germline V gene lookup returns CDR1 SGHVS and CDR2 FNYEAQ. The V gene lost 1 base and the J gene lost 5 bases, with 14 bases spanning the gap. CDR3 size: 15 residues.